In this sample, the clone carrying this T cell receptor (beta chain) turned up many times. Its antigen is not known. The V gene's germline CDR1 is MNHEY and CDR2 SVGAGI. V was shortened by 0 bases and J by 3 bases, with 16 bases between the two germline ends. The CDR3 runs 17 residues. This record belongs to a study of T cell repertoires in cytomegalovirus infection. The overall study: HLA-C-restricted CMV epitopes, recently identified, and well-studied HLA-B-restricted ones were used by the study. General observations from the study: Predominance within the ex vivo response was attributable to HLA-C-restricted CMV-specific TCR beta clonotypes.

TCRdb itself ran the reads through MiXCR, one entry per CDR3 protein. The sample carries approximately 24,000 distinct CDR3 sequences, 20% to 25% recorded once. The receptor was isolated from a human donor in good health (CMV status not recorded). Some clones in this sample may be carry-over from other donors' samples. The rearrangement joins TRBV6-5 to TRBJ2-3; no clear D gene. The sequences come from CD8+ T cells from cultured PBMCs, collected from culture after CMV antigen stimulation. CDR3: CASSYSQTRMLTDTQYF. The DNA for the CDR3 is TGTGCCAGCAGTTACTCGCAAACTCGGATGCTGACAGATACGCAGTATTTT.